Below, 3 T cell receptor beta chains from the same sample are listed, as sequenced in a study of blood T cells in healthy people across ages. The use of a sample-barcoded 5' primer and a J-beta primer mix characterized a second PCR of roughly 6 to 11 cycles. Using its own MiXCR run on the 5' RACE reads, TCRdb lists one record per CDR3 protein. The sample yields roughly 860,000 distinct CDR3 sequences, about 59% seen once. Sequencing was performed on blood. The receptor source for this set is a man aged 30-40 years in good health.

This clonotype was counted many times. The rearrangement links TRBV29-1 to TRBJ1-2; TRBD1 agrees at 10 bases. The CDR3 runs to 14 residues. Germline CDR1 and CDR2: SQVTM and ANQGSEA. The V and J ends lost 1 base and 6 bases, in that order; junction bases with no gene match: 5. The CDR3 sequence: CSVEGWGQGNGYTF. The CDR3, as DNA: TGCAGCGTTGAAGGATGGGGACAGGGGAATGGCTACACCTTC. Variable domain in full (rest from reference TRBV29-1 and TRBJ1-2): SAVISQKPSRDICQRGTSLTIQCQVDSQVTMMFWYRQQPGQSLTLIATANQGSEATYESGFVIDKFPISRPNLTFSTLTVSNMSPEDSSIYLCSVEGWGQGNGYTFGSGTRLTVV.

This clonotype was detected a few times. This rearrangement joins TRBV4-2 to TRBJ2-1; TRBD1 is a possible D gene (6 bases). Germline values: CDR1 LGHNA, CDR2 YNFKEQ. The CDR3 has 16 residues. V was pared by 3 bases and J by 0 bases, with 12 bases between. The CDR3 region has the DNA TGTGCCAGCAGCCACCGTACAGGGAGCTCCTACAATGAGCAGTTCTTC. It specifies CASSHRTGSSYNEQFF.

The genes are TRBV7-9 and TRBJ2-3; 13 bases fit TRBD2. V was clipped by 5 bases and J by 6 bases; unmatched bases: 11. CDR1 is SEHNR and CDR2 is FQNEAQ in the germline V gene (reference sequence). The CDR3 spans 17 residues. The CDR3 is CASSPWTSGGPLDTQYF. CDR3 DNA sequence: TGTGCCAGCAGCCCGTGGACTAGCGGGGGTCCCTTGGATACGCAGTATTTT.